A selection of T cell receptor beta chains follows, all from one sample in a study of pediatric ulcerative colitis. The method was immunoSEQ multiplex PCR; TCRdb's version includes in-frame clones alone and lacks a portion of them. This table has around 65,000 clones, around four fifths appearing once. Sequencing was performed on blood. Receptors originate from a boy aged 5-17 years with moderate ulcerative colitis. Each CDR3 is given with its conserved first and last residue. A D gene is named only where the DNA matches it firmly. Clone size is shown for a subset of rows, as once, few, many or a class of expanded clone.

length	V	size	D	J	CDR3	DNA
14	TRBV29-1	few	NA	TRBJ1-2	CSVEGTGIGYGYTF	TGCAGCGTTGAGGGAACAGGGATCGGCTATGGCTACACCTTC
12	TRBV14	NA	NA	TRBJ2-1	CASSMGGNEQFF	TGTGCCAGCAGCATGGGCGGCAATGAGCAGTTCTTC
13	TRBV6-1	NA	NA	TRBJ1-5	CASGDYSNQPQHF	TGTGCCAGCGGAGATTATAGCAATCAGCCCCAGCATTTT
13	TRBV19	NA	TRBD1	TRBJ1-2	CASSRDRVSGYTF	TGTGCCAGTAGCCGGGACAGGGTGTCTGGCTACACCTTC
14	TRBV7-9	NA	TRBD1	TRBJ1-4	CASSPQGASEKLFF	TGTGCCAGCAGCCCACAGGGGGCAAGTGAAAAACTGTTTTTT
16	TRBV9	few	NA	TRBJ1-4	CASSVGSTGRQEKLFF	TGTGCCAGCAGCGTAGGGTCGACAGGCCGGCAGGAAAAACTGTTTTTT
16	TRBV11-2	NA	TRBD1	TRBJ2-7	CASSQEGQGQNYEQYF	TGTGCCAGCAGCCAAGAGGGACAGGGACAGAACTACGAGCAGTACTTC
15	TRBV5-4	NA	NA	TRBJ2-3	CASSLPGTPEDTQYF	TGTGCCAGCAGCTTGCCCGGGACGCCCGAAGATACGCAGTATTTT
14	TRBV7-9	NA	NA	TRBJ2-5	CASSHGGAQETQYF	TGTGCCAGCAGCCACGGAGGGGCACAAGAGACCCAGTACTTC
16	TRBV5-6	NA	TRBD1	TRBJ2-7	CASSLRDRAFWYEQYF	TGTGCCAGCAGCTTACGAGACAGGGCTTTTTGGTACGAGCAGTACTTC
14	TRBV27	few	TRBD1	TRBJ1-2	CASTRAGGTDGYTF	TGTGCCAGCACACGCGCAGGGGGTACCGATGGCTACACCTTC
17	TRBV10-2	NA	TRBD2	TRBJ2-1	CASSEGGGLAGYNEQFF	TGCGCCAGCAGTGAGGGTGGGGGACTAGCGGGGTACAATGAGCAGTTCTTC
15	TRBV4-3	NA	NA	TRBJ2-7	CASSQDFGSLSEQYF	TGCGCCAGCAGCCAGGACTTCGGGAGTTTGAGCGAGCAGTACTTC
16	TRBV4-1	NA	NA	TRBJ2-4	CASSQDRSLAKNIQYF	TGCGCCAGCAGCCAAGACAGGTCATTAGCCAAAAACATTCAGTACTTC
13	TRBV11-3	NA	NA	TRBJ1-4	CASSVKGGEKLFF	TGTGCCAGCTCTGTAAAGGGGGGTGAAAAACTGTTTTTT
13	TRBV7-3	NA	NA	TRBJ1-5	CASSLVGNQPQHF	TGTGCCAGCAGCTTGGTTGGCAATCAGCCCCAGCATTTT
14	TRBV18	NA	NA	TRBJ2-1	CASSPPTGSDEQFF	TGTGCCAGCTCACCACCGACAGGTTCCGATGAGCAGTTCTTC
14	TRBV19	few	TRBD1	TRBJ1-2	CASSPRTGVLGYTF	TGTGCCAGTAGTCCGAGAACAGGGGTGCTTGGCTACACCTTC
15	TRBV7-9	once	NA	TRBJ2-7	CASSLDGTLVSEQYF	TGTGCCAGCAGCTTGGACGGGACATTGGTGTCCGAGCAGTACTTC
20	TRBV5-5	NA	TRBD2	TRBJ2-7	CASSRLIGGLAGGLSYEQYF	TGTGCCAGCAGCCGACTGATAGGGGGACTAGCGGGAGGCTTATCCTACGAGCAGTACTTC
16	TRBV19	once	NA	TRBJ2-7	CASSYRQVQESYEQYF	TGTGCCAGTTCGTACCGTCAGGTCCAGGAGTCCTACGAGCAGTACTTC
15	TRBV9	NA	NA	TRBJ2-5	CASSARGERRETQYF	TGTGCCAGCAGCGCCAGGGGGGAGAGGCGGGAGACCCAGTACTTC
13	TRBV11-3	NA	NA	TRBJ2-1	CASSLVRDGEQFF	TGTGCCAGCAGCTTGGTCAGAGACGGTGAGCAGTTCTTC
17	TRBV7-5	NA	NA	TRBJ2-7	CVRSPDGPQSSSYEQYF	TGTGTCAGAAGCCCCGATGGACCCCAATCCAGCTCCTACGAGCAGTACTTC
17	TRBV18	NA	TRBD1	TRBJ2-3	CASSTRDRGPGTDTQYF	TGTGCCAGCTCAACGCGGGACAGGGGACCTGGCACAGATACGCAGTATTTT
19	TRBV12-5	NA	NA	TRBJ1-2	CASGLVSGTAIPQDYGYTF	TGTGCTAGTGGTTTGGTATCGGGGACCGCCATCCCTCAGGACTATGGCTACACCTTC
16	TRBV9	NA	TRBD1	TRBJ1-2	CASSGAEGQVNYGYTF	TGTGCCAGCAGCGGGGCGGAGGGACAGGTTAACTATGGCTACACCTTC
16	TRBV9	NA	TRBD1	TRBJ2-7	CASSVGSGTASYEQYF	TGTGCCAGCAGCGTCGGGTCAGGGACAGCCTCCTACGAGCAGTACTTC
12	TRBV2	once	NA	TRBJ1-2	CASKGPDYGYTF	TGTGCCAGCAAGGGACCGGACTATGGCTACACCTTC
15	TRBV5-1	NA	TRBD1	TRBJ2-2	CASSLTQTGTGELFF	TGCGCCAGCAGCTTGACCCAGACAGGGACCGGGGAGCTGTTTTTT
16	TRBV5-1	NA	NA	TRBJ1-1	CASSSGQGGPNTEAFF	TGCGCCAGCAGCTCGGGGCAAGGAGGCCCGAACACTGAAGCTTTCTTT
15	TRBV5-1	NA	NA	TRBJ1-4	CASSLGGGRREKLFF	TGCGCCAGCAGCTTGGGTGGGGGGCGCCGAGAAAAACTGTTTTTT
13	TRBV6-5	NA	NA	TRBJ1-1	CASSYWRATEAFF	TGTGCCAGCAGTTACTGGAGAGCTACTGAAGCTTTCTTT
16	TRBV4-1	NA	NA	TRBJ2-3	CASSQEWGSAQRAQYF	TGCGCCAGCAGCCAAGAATGGGGTTCAGCCCAGAGGGCGCAGTATTTT
17	TRBV28	NA	NA	TRBJ1-6	CASSLAGQASYNSPLHF	TGTGCCAGCAGTTTAGCGGGGCAGGCCTCCTATAATTCACCCCTCCACTTT